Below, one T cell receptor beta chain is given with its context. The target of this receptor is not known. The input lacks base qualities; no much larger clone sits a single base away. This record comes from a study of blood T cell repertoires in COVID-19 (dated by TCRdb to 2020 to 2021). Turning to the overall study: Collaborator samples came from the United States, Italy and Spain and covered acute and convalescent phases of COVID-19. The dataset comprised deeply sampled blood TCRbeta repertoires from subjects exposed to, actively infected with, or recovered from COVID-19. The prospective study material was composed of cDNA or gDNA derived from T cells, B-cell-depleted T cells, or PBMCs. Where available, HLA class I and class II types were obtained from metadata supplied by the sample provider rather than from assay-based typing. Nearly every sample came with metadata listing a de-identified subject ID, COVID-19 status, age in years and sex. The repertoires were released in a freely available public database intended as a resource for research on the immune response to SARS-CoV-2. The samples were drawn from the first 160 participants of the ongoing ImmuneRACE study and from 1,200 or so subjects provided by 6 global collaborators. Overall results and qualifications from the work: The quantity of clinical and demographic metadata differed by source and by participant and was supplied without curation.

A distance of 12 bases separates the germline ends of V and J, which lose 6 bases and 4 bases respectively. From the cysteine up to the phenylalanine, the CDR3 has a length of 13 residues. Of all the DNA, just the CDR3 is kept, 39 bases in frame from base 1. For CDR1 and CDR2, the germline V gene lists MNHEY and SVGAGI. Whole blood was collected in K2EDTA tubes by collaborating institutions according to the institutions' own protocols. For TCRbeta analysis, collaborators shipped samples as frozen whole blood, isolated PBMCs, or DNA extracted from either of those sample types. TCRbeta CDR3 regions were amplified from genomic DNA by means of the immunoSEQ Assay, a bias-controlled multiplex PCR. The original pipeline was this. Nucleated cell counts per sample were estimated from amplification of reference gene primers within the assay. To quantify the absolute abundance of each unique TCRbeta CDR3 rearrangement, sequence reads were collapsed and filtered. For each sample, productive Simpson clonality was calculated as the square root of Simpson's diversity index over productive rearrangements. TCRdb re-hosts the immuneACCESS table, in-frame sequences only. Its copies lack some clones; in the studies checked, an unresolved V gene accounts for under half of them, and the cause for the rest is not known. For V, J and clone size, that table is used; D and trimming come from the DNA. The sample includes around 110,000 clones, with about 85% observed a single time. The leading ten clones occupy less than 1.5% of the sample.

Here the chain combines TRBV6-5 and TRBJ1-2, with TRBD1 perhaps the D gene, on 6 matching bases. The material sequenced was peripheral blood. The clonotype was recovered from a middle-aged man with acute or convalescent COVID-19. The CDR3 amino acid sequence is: CASRLGHSYGYTF. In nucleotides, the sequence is TGTGCCAGCAGGCTGGGACATTCCTATGGCTACACCTTC.